This TCR beta chain was sequenced during a study of a mutant IDH1 vaccine in newly diagnosed glioma. Study background: Vaccination followed radiotherapy alone by 4-6 weeks, or accompanied temozolomide cycles. Treated patients comprised about 60% males and about 40% females, mean age roughly 43 years.

Study-level results: There were vaccine-induced immune responses in more than 85% of the patients. Pseudoprogression looked unconnected to shifts in top peripheral T cell clonotypes.

Assay: immunoSEQ multiplex PCR; the TCRdb copy retains only in-frame clones and omits some. The table lists tens of thousands of clones, 79% of them singletons. Comment on this clone: Antigen unknown.

Regarding time point: week 11, during vaccination. One vaccine dose held 300 ug of mutant IDH1 20-mer peptide and came with topical imiquimod. This TCR was recovered from a man aged 40-49 years with glioma. The sample here was PBMCs, taken from a glioma patient whose treatment included an IDH1 peptide vaccine.

This CDR3 reads CAISGTDREGETQYF. Here the CDR3 DNA reads TGTGCCATCAGTGGGACAGACAGGGAGGGAGAGACCCAGTACTTC. The rearrangement links TRBV10-3 to TRBJ2-5, with D perhaps matching TRBD1 or TRBD2 (7 bases each). This CDR3 has 15 residues. Trimming removed 4 bases from V and 4 bases from J, with 16 bases in between. Germline-derived CDR1 and CDR2 are ENHRY and SYGVKD.